The TCR beta chain described here comes from a study of blood T cell repertoires in COVID-19. Study details: Sources were T cells, B-cell-depleted T cells, or PBMCs; the material itself was cDNA or gDNA.

Seattle patients were enrolled while actively infected and followed longitudinally. Authors' data handling: Nucleated cell counts were estimated from reference gene primer amplification. Using immunoSEQ multiplex PCR, the repertoire was profiled, and TCRdb retains in-frame clones only, with some absent. D and trimming were read from the DNA, whereas the V and J calls and clone size are those reported in that table. Among around 190,000 clones, about four fifths were seen once, and the ten largest hold 6.5% to 9.5%. The origin of this receptor is a woman in her sixties or seventies with COVID-19, enrolled during active disease. The source material was peripheral blood.

CDR3 sequence: CAVGTDNQPQHF. Here the CDR3 DNA reads TGTGCCGTCGGGACAGACAATCAGCCCCAGCATTTT. This sequence joins TRBV10-3 and TRBJ1-5, with 7 bases lining up with TRBD1. This CDR3 is 12 amino acids long. The trim removed 11 bases at V and 3 bases at J, leaving 4 bases unmatched. In germline, CDR1 is ENHRY, CDR2 SYGVKD.